Listed below are T cell receptor beta chains from one sample, sequenced in a study of OX40 agonist ivuxolimab in advanced cancers. The table came from immunoSEQ multiplex PCR; TCRdb's copy has only in-frame clones and leaves some out. The sample shows approximately 25,000 clones, 81% of them seen only once. Sequenced material: CD4+ or CD8+ T cells sorted from blood, taken in a trial of the OX40 agonist ivuxolimab. The receptors derive from an adult with an advanced solid tumor such as melanoma, head and neck, liver or kidney cancer. Both conserved end residues are part of each CDR3. D genes are given only for firm matches. The listing skips clone size in some rows; elsewhere it reads once, few, many or a size class.

TRBV28	TRBJ2-1	TRBD2	.	TGTGCCAGCAGTTTATTTCAGCGGGAGAGCAATGAGCAGTTCTTC	CASSLFQRESNEQFF
TRBV4-1	TRBJ2-3	.	once	TGCGCCAGCAGCCAAGAGGTCCGGTCATATACAGATACGCAGTATTTT	CASSQEVRSYTDTQYF
TRBV7-6	TRBJ2-1	.	.	TGTGCCAGCAGCTTCTCGGATAGCGGATACAATGAGCAGTTCTTC	CASSFSDSGYNEQFF
TRBV6-5	TRBJ2-5	TRBD2	.	TGTGCCAGCATGAGATGGCGGGAGCCGTCAGAGACCCAGTACTTC	CASMRWREPSETQYF
TRBV19	TRBJ2-1	TRBD2	once	TGTGCCAGTAGTATACTCGCGGGGGTAAAATACAATGAGCAGTTCTTC	CASSILAGVKYNEQFF
TRBV7-2	TRBJ2-5	TRBD2	.	TGTGCCAGCAGCATATCGTCTAGCGGGAATAAGGGTGTGTGGGAGACCCAGTACTTC	CASSISSSGNKGVWETQYF
TRBV5-6	TRBJ2-7	.	.	TGTGCCAGCAGAACCGGGACACTCTCCTACGAGCAGTACTTC	CASRTGTLSYEQYF
TRBV7-2	TRBJ1-5	.	.	TGTGCCAGCAAGGACGGGGTTTATCAGCCCCAGCATTTT	CASKDGVYQPQHF
TRBV9	TRBJ2-7	TRBD2	.	TGTGCCAGCAGCGTACGGGGGGAAGGAGGCTACGAGCAGTACTTC	CASSVRGEGGYEQYF
TRBV29-1	TRBJ2-5	TRBD1	.	TGCAGCGTGGGGACAGAAGAGACCCAGTACTTC	CSVGTEETQYF
TRBV7-6	TRBJ2-3	TRBD1	once	TGTGCCAGCAGCTTAAGGGACAGGGCCACAGATACGCAGTATTTT	CASSLRDRATDTQYF
TRBV15	TRBJ2-1	.	.	TGTGCCACCGAAAGAGGGAAGAACATGTACAATGAGCAGTTCTTC	CATERGKNMYNEQFF
TRBV28	TRBJ2-5	TRBD1	.	TGTGCCAGCAGCCCCTGGGACAGGGGAGGGGAGACCCAGTACTTC	CASSPWDRGGETQYF
TRBV12-5	TRBJ1-4	TRBD1	.	TGTGCTAGTGGCCCGGACAGGGGAGCTGAAAAACTGTTTTTT	CASGPDRGAEKLFF
TRBV7-9	TRBJ1-5	.	.	TGTGCCAGCAGCGCCGTGGCAGGGAATCAGCCCCAGCATTTT	CASSAVAGNQPQHF
TRBV5-1	TRBJ2-1	.	.	TGCGCCAGCAGCTTGACCGGGGGCGAAGCCTACAATGAGCAGTTCTTC	CASSLTGGEAYNEQFF
TRBV4-1	TRBJ1-2	.	few	TGCGCCAGCAGCCAAGATACAGGGTCTGGGTATGGCTACACCTTC	CASSQDTGSGYGYTF
TRBV7-2	TRBJ2-5	TRBD2	.	TGTGCCAGCAGCCCCGGGAGGGCCCTTAGAGAGACCCAGTACTTC	CASSPGRALRETQYF
TRBV30	TRBJ2-7	.	.	TGTGCCTGGAGTTACGGAGAGTACGAGCAGTACTTC	CAWSYGEYEQYF
TRBV10-3	TRBJ2-2	.	once	TGTGCCATCAGTGACACTCCAGGGAACACCGGGGAGCTGTTTTTT	CAISDTPGNTGELFF
TRBV27	TRBJ2-7	TRBD2	.	TGTGCCAGCAGTTTATCGACCGGTTACGGCGGGAGGGCCACCTACGAGCAGTACTTC	CASSLSTGYGGRATYEQYF
TRBV4-1	TRBJ2-7	.	.	TGCGCCAGCAGCCAAGTCGACACCACCCTAGGTGAGCAGTACTTC	CASSQVDTTLGEQYF
TRBV2	TRBJ2-5	TRBD1	few	TGTGCCAGCATTAACCCCGGGACAGGCTTAACCCAGTACTTC	CASINPGTGLTQYF
TRBV7-9	TRBJ1-1	.	.	TGTGCCAGCAGCTTAGTCGCCTTGAACACTGAAGCTTTCTTT	CASSLVALNTEAFF
TRBV2	TRBJ2-3	.	.	TGTGCCAGCAGTGAGGAGGACTTCACAGATACGCAGTATTTT	CASSEEDFTDTQYF
TRBV6-5	TRBJ2-3	TRBD2	.	TGTGCCAGCAGTTACCCCCTAGCGGGGGGGGAAAATACGCAGTATTTT	CASSYPLAGGENTQYF
TRBV5-1	TRBJ2-3	.	few	TGCGCCAGCAGCGTCGGCAGTGAAGGAGATACGCAGTATTTT	CASSVGSEGDTQYF
TRBV28	TRBJ1-1	.	.	TGTGCCAGCAGCCCAGGATTAACGACTGAAGCTTTCTTT	CASSPGLTTEAFF
TRBV7-8	TRBJ1-5	.	.	TGTGCCAGCAGCCCACTCGGGGCGTCGGAGCCCCAGCATTTT	CASSPLGASEPQHF
TRBV27	TRBJ2-3	.	.	TGTGCCAGCCCGGCCAGGCGATGCACAGATACGCAGTATTTT	CASPARRCTDTQYF
TRBV10-2	TRBJ2-1	.	.	TGCGCCAGCAGTGAATGGGGGGCTGGGAATGAGCAGTTCTTC	CASSEWGAGNEQFF
TRBV9	TRBJ2-2	.	.	TGTGCCAGCTCCTCCGGTCCGGGACCCTATAACACCGGGGAGCTGTTTTTT	CASSSGPGPYNTGELFF
TRBV19	TRBJ1-1	.	.	TGTGCCAGTAGTATATTGTTTCCGGACCTCGCTTCAGCCACTGAAGCTTTCTTT	CASSILFPDLASATEAFF
TRBV4-1	TRBJ2-3	TRBD2	.	TGCGCCAGCAGCCAAGAGACTAGCGGGATGGGTGGGGGCACAGATACGCAGTATTTT	CASSQETSGMGGGTDTQYF
TRBV7-8	TRBJ2-1	.	.	TGTGCCAGCAGCCCCACCGCCCGGGGTTTTAAGAATGAGCAGTTCTTC	CASSPTARGFKNEQFF
TRBV5-6	TRBJ2-1	.	.	TGTGCCAGCACCCGGTCCAGCCATGAGCAGTTCTTC	CASTRSSHEQFF
TRBV15	TRBJ2-7	TRBD2	.	TGTGCCACCAGCGGCGGACTAGCGGGCTCCTACGAGCAGTACTTC	CATSGGLAGSYEQYF
TRBV5-1	TRBJ2-7	TRBD2	.	TGCGCCAGCAGCCCCTTTAGCGGGGGGGCCTACGAGCAGTACTTC	CASSPFSGGAYEQYF
TRBV15	TRBJ1-2	.	.	TGTGCCACCAGCAGAGAAAGGGCAGACTATGGCTACACCTTC	CATSRERADYGYTF
TRBV15	TRBJ2-7	TRBD2	.	TGTGCCACCAGCAGAGATAGGACTAGCGCGCACGAGCAGTACTTC	CATSRDRTSAHEQYF
TRBV9	TRBJ1-5	.	.	TGTGCCAGCAGCGAGGGGGACAGCAATCAGCCCCAGCATTTT	CASSEGDSNQPQHF
TRBV6-5	TRBJ2-3	TRBD1	.	TGTGCCAGCAGTTACTCGAAGGACAGGGCAACAGATACGCAGTATTTT	CASSYSKDRATDTQYF